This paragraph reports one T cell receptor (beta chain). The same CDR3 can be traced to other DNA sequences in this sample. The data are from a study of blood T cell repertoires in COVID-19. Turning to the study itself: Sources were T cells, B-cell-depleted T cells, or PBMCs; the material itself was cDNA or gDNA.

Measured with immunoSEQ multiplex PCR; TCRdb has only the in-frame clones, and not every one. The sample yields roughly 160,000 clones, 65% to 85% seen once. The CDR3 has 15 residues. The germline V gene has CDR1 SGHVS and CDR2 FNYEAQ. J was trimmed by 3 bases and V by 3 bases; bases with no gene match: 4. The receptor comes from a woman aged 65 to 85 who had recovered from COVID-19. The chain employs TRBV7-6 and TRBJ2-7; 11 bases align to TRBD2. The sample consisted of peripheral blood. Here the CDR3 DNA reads TGTGCCAGCAGCTTGGGCACTAGCGGGAGCTACGAGCAGTACTTC. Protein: CASSLGTSGSYEQYF. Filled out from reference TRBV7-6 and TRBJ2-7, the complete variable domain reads GAGVSQSPRYKVTKRGQDVALRCDPISGHVSLYWYRQALGQGPEFLTYFNYEAQQDKSGLPNDRFSAERPEGSISTLTIQRTEQRDSAMYRCASSLGTSGSYEQYFGPGTRLTVT.